A selection of T cell receptor beta chains follows, all from one sample in a study of blood T cell repertoires in COVID-19. Assay used: immunoSEQ multiplex PCR; TCRdb lists only in-frame clones, some missing. The table shows roughly 24,000 clones, with roughly nine tenths occurring only once. The specimen was peripheral blood. The receptor set was obtained from a man between 65 and 85 years old with COVID-19, enrolled during active disease. CDR3s include the opening cysteine and the closing phenylalanine or tryptophan. Each record gives: D gene, J gene, clone size, V gene, CDR3 DNA, CDR3 protein. The D gene is left open where the match is weak. Clone size is shown for a subset of rows, as once, few, many or a class of expanded clone.

d_gene: .; j_gene: TRBJ1-5; abundance: .; v_gene: TRBV5-1; CDR3nt: TGCGCCAGCAGCCCCGCCCCGGGGGGAGGCAATCAGCCCCAGCATTTT; CDR3aa: CASSPAPGGGNQPQHF
d_gene: TRBD1; j_gene: TRBJ1-4; abundance: .; v_gene: TRBV19; CDR3nt: TGTGCCAGTAGCCGGGGACAGATTGCTAATGAAAAACTGTTTTTT; CDR3aa: CASSRGQIANEKLFF
d_gene: TRBD1; j_gene: TRBJ1-6; abundance: .; v_gene: TRBV23-1; CDR3nt: TGCGCCAGCAGTCCTCCGATCCGAGGGACAGCCCGAAGCTCCTATAATTCACCCCTCCACTTT; CDR3aa: CASSPPIRGTARSSYNSPLHF
d_gene: .; j_gene: TRBJ2-3; abundance: .; v_gene: TRBV5-6; CDR3nt: TGTGCCAGCAGCTTGAGAGGGACTCCTTGGACAGATACGCAGTATTTT; CDR3aa: CASSLRGTPWTDTQYF
d_gene: TRBD2; j_gene: TRBJ2-1; abundance: .; v_gene: TRBV19; CDR3nt: TGTGCCAGTAGTATTGGGCTAGCGGGAGGGCCCGTCAATGAGCAGTTCTTC; CDR3aa: CASSIGLAGGPVNEQFF
d_gene: .; j_gene: TRBJ1-2; abundance: .; v_gene: TRBV7-9; CDR3nt: TGTGCCAGCAGCTTGGGCAGGAACTATGGCTACACCTTC; CDR3aa: CASSLGRNYGYTF
d_gene: .; j_gene: TRBJ1-3; abundance: .; v_gene: TRBV7-9; CDR3nt: TGTGCCAGCAGCAGCACACAGGCCAGCTCTGGAAACACCATATATTTT; CDR3aa: CASSSTQASSGNTIYF
d_gene: .; j_gene: TRBJ2-6; abundance: .; v_gene: TRBV16; CDR3nt: TGTGCCAGCAGCCAATCCCCCGGGGCTGGGGCCAACGTCCTGACTTTC; CDR3aa: CASSQSPGAGANVLTF
d_gene: .; j_gene: TRBJ1-3; abundance: .; v_gene: TRBV30; CDR3nt: TGTGCCTGGAGTTCTAAGGGGGCTGGAAACACCATATATTTT; CDR3aa: CAWSSKGAGNTIYF
d_gene: TRBD2; j_gene: TRBJ2-7; abundance: .; v_gene: TRBV6-6; CDR3nt: TGTGCCAGCAGTTACGGGACTAGCGGGAGATCCTACGAGCAGTACTTC; CDR3aa: CASSYGTSGRSYEQYF
d_gene: TRBD1; j_gene: TRBJ1-5; abundance: .; v_gene: TRBV30; CDR3nt: TGTGCCTGGAGCTTGGGACAGCTCAATCAGCCCCAGCATTTT; CDR3aa: CAWSLGQLNQPQHF
d_gene: .; j_gene: TRBJ2-3; abundance: .; v_gene: TRBV2; CDR3nt: TGTGCCAGTAGATGGGACTTAGCCACAGATACGCAGTATTTT; CDR3aa: CASRWDLATDTQYF
d_gene: TRBD2; j_gene: TRBJ2-2; abundance: once; v_gene: TRBV5-1; CDR3nt: TGCGCCAGCAGCTTAAGGACTAGCGGGACCACCGGGGAGCTGTTTTTT; CDR3aa: CASSLRTSGTTGELFF
d_gene: TRBD2; j_gene: TRBJ2-3; abundance: .; v_gene: TRBV5-1; CDR3nt: TGCGCCAGCAGCTCTTCACTAGCGGGAGGCACAGATACGCAGTATTTT; CDR3aa: CASSSSLAGGTDTQYF
d_gene: TRBD1; j_gene: TRBJ2-7; abundance: .; v_gene: TRBV2; CDR3nt: TGTGCCAGCGGCCCCGGGACAGGGGCCTACGAGCAGTACTTC; CDR3aa: CASGPGTGAYEQYF
d_gene: .; j_gene: TRBJ2-3; abundance: .; v_gene: TRBV5-1; CDR3nt: TGCGCCAGCAGCATTGGCGACTACCCCGATACGCAGTATTTT; CDR3aa: CASSIGDYPDTQYF
d_gene: .; j_gene: TRBJ2-1; abundance: .; v_gene: TRBV18; CDR3nt: TGTGCCAGCTCACCACCGCCGGGGAACAATGAGCAGTTCTTC; CDR3aa: CASSPPPGNNEQFF
d_gene: .; j_gene: TRBJ1-2; abundance: once; v_gene: TRBV7-2; CDR3nt: TGTGCCAGCAGCGACGGACGCGGGGAGGATGGCTACACCTTC; CDR3aa: CASSDGRGEDGYTF
d_gene: .; j_gene: TRBJ2-7; abundance: .; v_gene: TRBV6-6; CDR3nt: TGTGCCAGCAGTTATTCCACAGGGCTCTTCTCCTACGAGCAGTACTTC; CDR3aa: CASSYSTGLFSYEQYF
d_gene: TRBD1; j_gene: TRBJ1-6; abundance: .; v_gene: TRBV11-2; CDR3nt: TGTGCCAGCAGCTCGACAGGGGGCAATTCACCCCTCCACTTT; CDR3aa: CASSSTGGNSPLHF
d_gene: TRBD1; j_gene: TRBJ2-5; abundance: .; v_gene: TRBV7-9; CDR3nt: TGTGCCAGCAGGCCCGGGACAGGGACGGAGACCCAGTACTTC; CDR3aa: CASRPGTGTETQYF
d_gene: TRBD1; j_gene: TRBJ1-1; abundance: .; v_gene: TRBV18; CDR3nt: TGTGCCAGCTCACCAATGACTCCTGCACAGGGGAGAGAAGCTTTCTTT; CDR3aa: CASSPMTPAQGREAFF
d_gene: TRBD1; j_gene: TRBJ1-5; abundance: few; v_gene: TRBV20-1; CDR3nt: TGCAGTGCTAGTCGACAGGGGTTTGGCCAGCCCCAGCATTTT; CDR3aa: CSASRQGFGQPQHF
d_gene: TRBD2; j_gene: TRBJ2-7; abundance: .; v_gene: TRBV6-2/TRBV6-3; CDR3nt: TGTGCCAGCAGTTCCGCTAGCGGGAGCAAAAAGGAGCAGTACTTC; CDR3aa: CASSSASGSKKEQYF
d_gene: TRBD1; j_gene: TRBJ2-1; abundance: .; v_gene: TRBV6-5; CDR3nt: TGTGCCAGCACCCCGGGGGACAGGCACAATGAGCAGTTCTTC; CDR3aa: CASTPGDRHNEQFF
d_gene: .; j_gene: TRBJ2-7; abundance: .; v_gene: TRBV27; CDR3nt: TGTGCCAGCAGTTTCGGGGCGGGACCCTTTTGGGAGCAGTACTTC; CDR3aa: CASSFGAGPFWEQYF
d_gene: .; j_gene: TRBJ2-3; abundance: .; v_gene: TRBV10-3; CDR3nt: TGTGCCATCAGTGAGAAACTTTCGGGCACAGATACGCAGTATTTT; CDR3aa: CAISEKLSGTDTQYF
d_gene: TRBD2; j_gene: TRBJ2-5; abundance: .; v_gene: TRBV13; CDR3nt: TGTGCCAGCAGCCCGGGACTAGCGGGGCCCAGGGAGACCCAGTACTTC; CDR3aa: CASSPGLAGPRETQYF
d_gene: .; j_gene: TRBJ1-4; abundance: .; v_gene: TRBV12-5; CDR3nt: TGTGCTAGTGGTTTGACCCACACCCCAACTAATGAAAAACTGTTTTTT; CDR3aa: CASGLTHTPTNEKLFF
d_gene: .; j_gene: TRBJ2-7; abundance: once; v_gene: TRBV27; CDR3nt: TGTGCCAGCAGTTCGGAGAGAACCTACGAGCAGTACTTC; CDR3aa: CASSSERTYEQYF
d_gene: TRBD1; j_gene: TRBJ2-5; abundance: .; v_gene: TRBV4-1; CDR3nt: TGCGCCAGCCGCCGGGGAGGAGGACAGGGAAAAGAGACCCAGTACTTC; CDR3aa: CASRRGGGQGKETQYF